These 24 T cell receptor beta chains were all obtained from the same sample, sequenced in a study of T cell responses to AZD1222 COVID-19 vaccine. Here immunoSEQ multiplex PCR was the method, and the copy in TCRdb shows in-frame clones only, minus some. The data hold about 180,000 clones, with 70% to 90% observed a single time. Sequencing was performed on peripheral blood, taken on day 0 of AZD1222 vaccination. These receptors were collected from an adult in good health.

The J gene is TRBJ1-3, the V gene TRBV3-1 (or the pseudogene TRBV3-2); D is perhaps TRBD1 (5 bases). In germline, CDR1 is LGHDT, CDR2 YNNKEL (reference sequence). V lost 4 bases to trimming and J lost 5 bases, with 18 bases between them. The CDR3 covers 16 residues. CDR3 sequence (DNA): TGTGCCAGCAGCCCCAATCATGCAGGGCCTAGAAACACCATATATTTT. It specifies CASSPNHAGPRNTIYF.

V usage is TRBV19 and J usage is TRBJ2-2, with D maybe TRBD2 (7 bases). This CDR3 contains 14 residues. Per the germline V gene, CDR1 is LNHDA and CDR2 is SQIVND (reference sequence). Trimming stripped 8 bases from V and 4 bases from J, with 14 bases between. CDR3 sequence reads: CASSRGGSTGELFF. CDR3 coding DNA: TGTGCCAGTTCAAGGGGGGGAAGCACCGGGGAGCTGTTTTTT.

The J gene is TRBJ1-2, the V gene TRBV11-2, with TRBD1 identical over 7 bases. Losses at the gene ends were 5 bases for V and 4 bases for J; bases not matched to a gene: 4. Germline V gives CDR1 SGHAT, CDR2 FQNNGV. The CDR3 has 13 residues. The chain's CDR3 is CASSPDRAYGYTF. The CDR3 DNA is TGTGCCAGCAGCCCTGACAGGGCCTATGGCTACACCTTC.

The V call is TRBV27, the J call TRBJ1-5; D gene uncertain. The V gene lost 8 bases and the J gene lost 5 bases, with 7 bases spanning the gap. The CDR3 length is 11 residues. Germline V lookup: CDR1 MNHEY, CDR2 SMNVEV (reference sequence). The CDR3 region is CASGVDQPQHF. The CDR3 region has the DNA TGTGCCAGCGGTGTGGATCAGCCCCAGCATTTT.

The chain combines TRBV12-3 or TRBV12-4 with TRBJ1-2; D gene uncertain. Trimming took 8 bases from V and 3 from J, leaving 13 bases between them. The CDR3 has 13 amino acids. This CDR3 is CASAFHGYYGYTF. CDR3 coding DNA: TGTGCCAGCGCTTTTCACGGATACTATGGCTACACCTTC.

The gene calls are TRBV9 and TRBJ2-5; D uncertain. The CDR3 spans 16 residues. The germline CDR1 and CDR2 sequences are SGDLS and YYNGEE. Trimming stripped 0 bases from V and 2 bases from J, with 14 bases between. Written as DNA, the CDR3 is TGTGCCAGCAGCGTAGCTACCGGTCAGTTTCAAGAGACCCAGTACTTC. Translated: CASSVATGQFQETQYF.

This chain links TRBV9 with TRBJ2-2; unclear D gene. Trimming took 3 bases from V and 5 from J, leaving 11 bases between them. There are 14 residues in the CDR3. The germline V gene has CDR1 SGDLS and CDR2 YYNGEE. The CDR3 protein is CASSAGSYTGELFF. CDR3 sequence (DNA): TGTGCCAGCAGCGCCGGCTCCTATACCGGGGAGCTGTTTTTT.

This clone has more than one count but fewer than ten. V usage is TRBV7-9 and J usage is TRBJ2-2; D is tentatively TRBD1 or TRBD2 (6 bases each). Between the trimmed V and J ends, which lost 5 bases and 6 bases, there was a span of 19 bases. CDR1 SEHNR and CDR2 FQNEAQ come from the germline V gene (reference sequence). CDR3 length: 16 residues. CDR3 residues: CASSGPHGGLAGELFF. In DNA form, the CDR3 reads TGTGCCAGCAGCGGACCTCACGGGGGCTTGGCCGGGGAGCTGTTTTTT.

The chain has TRBV6-5 and TRBJ2-5; 7 nucleotides align to TRBD1. CDR1 and CDR2 from the germline V gene are MNHEY and SVGAGI. V gave up 5 bases and J gave up 5 bases; unmatched junction bases: 8. This CDR3 spans 14 amino acids. CDR3 DNA: TGTGCCAGCAGTAGGGCGACAGGGTTGGAGACCCAGTACTTC. Protein: CASSRATGLETQYF.

The chain combines TRBV30 with TRBJ1-1; 9 positions match TRBD1. V was clipped by 5 bases and J by 4 bases; unmatched bases: 11. This CDR3 has 15 residues. CDR1 and CDR2 (germline): GTSNPN, SVGIG (reference sequence). This CDR3 is CAWLRDRVFGTEAFF. The CDR3 coding sequence is TGTGCCTGGCTCCGGGACAGGGTGTTCGGCACTGAAGCTTTCTTT.

A few counts support this clone. The chain has TRBV7-9 and TRBJ1-4; D perhaps matches TRBD1 (5 bases). V was cut by 0 bases and J by 7 bases, with 9 bases left in between. Germline CDR1 is SEHNR and CDR2 is FQNEAQ (reference sequence). The CDR3 totals 14 residues. CDR3 sequence (DNA): TGTGCCAGCAGCTTAGCAGGGACGAGTGAAAAACTGTTTTTT. Protein sequence: CASSLAGTSEKLFF.

This sequence joins TRBV7-8 and TRBJ1-5, with no clear D. The V end was cut by 1 base, the J end by 0 bases, with 16 bases between. This CDR3 is 18 amino acids long. Germline CDR1 SGHVS, CDR2 FQNEAQ. The CDR3 here is CASSLGRPPTYSNQPQHF. The DNA of the CDR3 is TGTGCCAGCAGCTTAGGAAGACCACCAACTTATAGCAATCAGCCCCAGCATTTT.

The V gene is TRBV5-4, the J gene TRBJ2-1; the match to TRBD1 covers 7 bases. Germline V lookup: CDR1 SGHNT, CDR2 YYREEE (reference sequence). CDR3 length: 14 amino acids. Trimming at V came to 1 base and at J to 6 bases, leaving 4 bases not matched to a gene. CDR3 amino acids: CASSLLSGGNEQFF. The CDR3 bases are TGTGCCAGCAGCTTGCTTTCAGGGGGCAATGAGCAGTTCTTC.

V gene TRBV4-1 combines with J gene TRBJ1-6; possible D gene TRBD1, 5 bases. The CDR3 length is 15 residues. From germline, CDR1 is MGHRA and CDR2 YSYEKL. The V end lost 6 bases, the J end lost 7 bases, and 16 bases lay between the germline ends. CDR3 sequence: CASREGVGTNSPLHF. Here the CDR3 DNA reads TGCGCCAGCAGAGAGGGTGTCGGGACGAATTCACCCCTCCACTTT.

The chain uses TRBV4-1 and TRBJ1-5; 7 bases are a match to TRBD1. The length of the CDR3 is 18 residues. Trimming cost V 2 bases and J 5 bases; bases outside gene matches: 15. The V gene's germline CDR1 is MGHRA and CDR2 YSYEKL. CDR3 coding DNA: TGCGCCAGCAGCCAAATGGGGGCGGGTCAGGGGGTGCATCAGCCCCAGCATTTT. Translated, it gives CASSQMGAGQGVHQPQHF.

The sample holds a few counts of this clone. This chain joins TRBV24-1 and TRBJ2-7, with 7 bases that match TRBD2. Unmatched junction bases numbered 1, after V lost 1 base and J lost 5 bases. The CDR3 runs 13 residues. Germline V lookup: CDR1 KGHDR, CDR2 SFDVKD. The CDR3 spells CATSDFSGDEQYF. The CDR3 DNA reads as TGTGCCACCAGTGATTTCAGCGGGGACGAGCAGTACTTC.

The V gene is TRBV19, the J gene TRBJ1-5; the D is unclear. Germline V gene lookup returns CDR1 LNHDA and CDR2 SQIVND (reference sequence). The CDR3 sequence is 13 residues long. The V and J ends lost 4 bases and 3 bases respectively, with 7 bases between them. The CDR3 spells CASSRADNQPQHF. In DNA, the CDR3 is TGTGCCAGTAGTAGGGCAGACAATCAGCCCCAGCATTTT.

This chain uses TRBV18 with TRBJ2-7; 8 bases line up with TRBD1. This CDR3 has 14 amino acids. Germline CDR1 KGHSH, CDR2 LQKENI. With V trimmed by 5 bases and J by 0 bases, 3 bases remained unmatched. The CDR3 DNA reads TGTGCCAGCTCAGGACAGGGAAGCTCCTACGAGCAGTACTTC. This gives the protein CASSGQGSSYEQYF.

The chain employs TRBV9 and TRBJ1-2, with TRBD1 matching over 7 bases. Per germline, CDR1 SGDLS and CDR2 YYNGEE. This CDR3 comprises 18 residues. Trimming at V came to 4 bases and at J to 5 bases, leaving 20 bases not matched to a gene. The DNA of the CDR3 is TGTGCCAGCAGCTCCCGTTTGGGACAGTTTACCGGAGGGTATGGCTACACCTTC. Its protein is CASSSRLGQFTGGYGYTF.

This chain links TRBV28 with TRBJ2-5; TRBD1 is a possible D gene (5 bases). CDR1 and CDR2 from the germline V gene are MDHEN and SYDVKM. Trimming stripped 5 bases from V and 1 base from J, with 23 bases between. This CDR3 spans 18 amino acids. The CDR3, as DNA: TGTGCCAGCAGTCTCCTAGGGGTCGTGATGAAATTCCAAGAGACCCAGTACTTC. This gives the protein CASSLLGVVMKFQETQYF.

V is TRBV4-2 and J is TRBJ2-4, with D maybe TRBD2 (7 bases). V lost 0 bases and J 0 bases, leaving 15 bases between the germline ends. Germline V gene sequence: CDR1 LGHNA, CDR2 YNFKEQ. The CDR3 extends over 18 amino acids. CDR3 sequence (DNA): TGTGCCAGCAGCCAAGATTGGGGAGGGGGACTAGCCAAAAACATTCAGTACTTC. Translation: CASSQDWGGGLAKNIQYF.

The chain is built from TRBV9 and TRBJ2-3; TRBD1 might be the D (5 bases). This CDR3 has 15 residues. Looked up from germline, CDR1 is SGDLS and CDR2 is YYNGEE. Trimming removed 2 bases from V and 1 base from J, with 11 bases in between. The CDR3 DNA reads TGTGCCAGCAGCGTCGCCCTCAGGGGCACAGATACGCAGTATTTT. Protein: CASSVALRGTDTQYF.

This rearrangement joins TRBV5-4 to TRBJ1-2; D possibly corresponds to TRBD1 (6 bases). CDR1 is SGHNT and CDR2 is YYREEE in the germline V gene (reference sequence). V gave up 1 base and J gave up 6 bases, with 10 bases separating them. The CDR3 loop spans 13 amino acids. Here the CDR3 DNA reads TGTGCCAGCAGCTTGTGGACAGAAGATGGCTACACCTTC. It codes for CASSLWTEDGYTF.

This chain uses TRBV19 with TRBJ2-1, with a possible D match to TRBD2 (6 bases). Germline CDR1 is LNHDA and CDR2 is SQIVND (reference sequence). Trimming took off 8 bases at V and 3 bases at J, with 14 bases between the two ends. The CDR3 has 14 amino acids. The DNA for the CDR3 is TGTGCCAGTGGACGATGGGGAGGCTACAATGAGCAGTTCTTC. Its protein is CASGRWGGYNEQFF.